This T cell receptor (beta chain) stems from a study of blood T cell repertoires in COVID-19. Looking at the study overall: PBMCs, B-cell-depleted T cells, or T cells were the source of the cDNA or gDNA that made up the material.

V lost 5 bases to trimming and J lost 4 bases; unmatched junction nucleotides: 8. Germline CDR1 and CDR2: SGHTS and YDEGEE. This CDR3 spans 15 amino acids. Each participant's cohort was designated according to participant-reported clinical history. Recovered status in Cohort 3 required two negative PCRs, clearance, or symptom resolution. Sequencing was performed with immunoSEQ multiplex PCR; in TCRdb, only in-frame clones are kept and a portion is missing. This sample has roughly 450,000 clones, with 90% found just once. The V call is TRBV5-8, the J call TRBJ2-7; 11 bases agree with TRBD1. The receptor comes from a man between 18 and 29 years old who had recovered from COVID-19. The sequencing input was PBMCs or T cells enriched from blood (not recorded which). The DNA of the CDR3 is TGTGCCAGCAGGACGGGACAGGGGGTGCGGTACGAGCAGTACTTC. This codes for CASRTGQGVRYEQYF.